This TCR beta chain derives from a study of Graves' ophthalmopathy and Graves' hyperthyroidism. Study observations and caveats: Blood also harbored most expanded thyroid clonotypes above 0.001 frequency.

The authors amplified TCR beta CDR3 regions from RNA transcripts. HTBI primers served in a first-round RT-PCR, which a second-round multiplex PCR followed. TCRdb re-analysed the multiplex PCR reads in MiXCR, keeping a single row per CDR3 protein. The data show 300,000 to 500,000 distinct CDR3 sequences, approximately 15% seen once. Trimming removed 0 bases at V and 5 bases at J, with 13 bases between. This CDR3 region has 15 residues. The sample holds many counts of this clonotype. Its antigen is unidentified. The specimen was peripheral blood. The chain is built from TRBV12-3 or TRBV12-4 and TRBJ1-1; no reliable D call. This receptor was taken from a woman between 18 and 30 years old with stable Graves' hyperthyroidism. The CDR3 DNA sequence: TGTGCCAGCAGTTTAGCTACCGGGGTCCTGACTGAAGCTTTCTTT. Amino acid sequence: CASSLATGVLTEAFF.